This record concerns one T cell receptor (beta chain) sequence. In the authors' methods: The authors estimated nucleated cell counts from reference gene primer amplification. Method: immunoSEQ multiplex PCR; TCRdb's copy keeps in-frame clones and lacks some. V and J calls and clone size follow that table, whereas D and trimming were derived from the DNA. Of around 27,000 clones in the sample, 80% to 90% are singletons; the top ten hold about 9.5%. Germline CDR1 is SNHLY and CDR2 is FYNNEI. The CDR3 has 14 amino acids. J was trimmed by 1 base and V by 8 bases; bases with no gene match: 6. The source of the sample is a study of blood T cell repertoires in COVID-19. Across the study: COVID-19 samples from acute and convalescent phases originated in the United States, Italy and Spain.

Material for sequencing was peripheral blood. This receptor was taken from a man aged 55 to 70 with acute or convalescent COVID-19. The rearrangement uses TRBV2 and TRBJ1-1; 8 nucleotides match TRBD1. The CDR3 sequence is CASSRTGSNTEAFF. CDR3 DNA: TGTGCCAGCTCCCGGACAGGGTCGAACACTGAAGCTTTCTTT.